Here is one T cell receptor beta chain with its context. Its antigen is not known. This entry is derived from a study of T-cell reconstitution after alpha-beta-depleted transplantation in children. Researchers prepared the TCRbeta library using unique molecular identifiers, the study reports. A single record per CDR3 protein comes from TCRdb applying MiXCR to the PCR reads. The sample has hundreds of thousands of distinct CDR3 sequences; roughly 24% are singletons. This CDR3 has 15 amino acids. V lost 8 bases to trimming and J lost 4 bases; unmatched junction nucleotides: 12. Study outcomes and limitations: The origin of alpha-beta T cells about two months after transplant was reportedly several hundred expanded graft clones.

The gene calls are TRBV12-3 or TRBV12-4 and TRBJ2-5, with TRBD1 matching 8 bases. The material sequenced was PBMCs, mostly from graft donor cells, taken 360 days after TCRalphabeta/CD19-depleted stem cell transplant. The source of this sequence is a boy under three years old who had a stem cell transplant for acute myeloid leukemia, so the T cells may come from the graft donor. DNA of the CDR3: TGTGCCAGCTCTCTCCAGGGGGCCCTCGGAGAGACCCAGTACTTC. Translated, it gives CASSLQGALGETQYF.